This T cell receptor beta chain was sequenced during a study of T cell repertoires in cytomegalovirus infection. Looking at the study overall: An indication of both CMV infection and matching HLA type came from public TCR beta signatures. Study-level results: Ex vivo, HLA-C-restricted CMV-specific TCR beta clonotypes prevailed over the rest of the response. Summed frequency of shared TCR beta families picked out CMV carriers who also had the relevant HLA.

The sample holds one count of this clonotype. As yet, its antigen is unknown. TCRdb reanalysed the reads using MiXCR and keeps one entry per CDR3 protein. The sample lists some 68,000 distinct CDR3 sequences; approximately 24% were seen once. CDR3 size: 16 residues. The germline CDR1 and CDR2 sequences are SGHVS and FQNEAQ. V was trimmed by 5 bases and J by 0 bases, leaving 11 bases between them. The chain combines TRBV7-8 with TRBJ1-6; D uncertain. The source of this sequence is a human donor in good health (CMV status not recorded). Some clones in this sample may be carry-over from other donors' samples. Input material: PBMCs, sequenced either directly or after in vitro stimulation (not recorded which). The CDR3 region has the DNA TGTGCCAGCAGCCTGGACTGGAGCTCCTATAATTCACCCCTCCACTTT. Its protein product is CASSLDWSSYNSPLHF.